This T cell receptor (beta chain) was observed in a study of CD8+ T cells in alopecia areata. A remark on this clone: Its antigen is as yet unknown.

Whole-study findings and limits: Scalp clonality dropped significantly under tofacitinib, as did expanded CD8+ top-100 clones. Relative to mice, TCR sharing across patients was less clear, a difference possibly HLA-related.

The authors extracted RNA and reverse transcribed it into cDNA as the sequencing template. Produced via immunoSEQ multiplex PCR; TCRdb's table is partial and in-frame only. The sample includes roughly 100,000 clones, about 44% seen only once; the top ten take around 20%. Treatment defined: oral pan-JAK inhibitor, 5-10 mg twice daily. Sampling of alopecia areata patients yielded lesional scalp punch biopsies as well as peripheral blood. From germline, CDR1 is MNHEY and CDR2 SMNVEV (reference sequence). V was pared by 2 bases and J by 13 bases, with 6 bases of the junction left unmatched. The CDR3 sequence is 14 residues long.

The source of this sequence is a human donor with alopecia areata. The source material was CD8+ T cells sorted from blood, sampled at week 24, from a patient treated with tofacitinib. The rearrangement joins TRBV27 to TRBJ2-4; 12 bases fit TRBD2. In nucleotides, the CDR3 is TGTGCCAGCAGTTTAGGGCTAGCGGGAGGGCAACAGTACTTC. Residues: CASSLGLAGGQQYF.